The 10 T cell receptor beta chains below were found in one sample sequenced in a study of blood T cell repertoires in COVID-19. TCRdb's table, derived via immunoSEQ multiplex PCR, lists solely in-frame clones and lacks some. The sample has 300,000 to 350,000 clones, around 87% seen once. Sequenced: peripheral blood. Receptors originate from a woman between 35 and 50 years old with COVID-19, enrolled during active disease.

The genes are TRBV10-3 and TRBJ1-3; D perhaps matches TRBD1 (5 bases). This CDR3 contains 12 residues. The germline V gene encodes CDR1 ENHRY and CDR2 SYGVKD. V was trimmed by 11 bases and J by 2 bases, leaving 10 bases between them. The CDR3 bases are TGTGCCTCCTCGGGGGCTGGAAACACCATATATTTT. Residues: CASSGAGNTIYF.

The chain is built from TRBV7-2 and TRBJ2-7, with TRBD2 as a possible D gene (6 bases). CDR1 and CDR2 from the germline V gene are SGHTA and FQGNSA. This CDR3 is built from 13 residues. V lost 4 bases to trimming and J lost 6 bases, with 13 bases between them. This CDR3 reads CASSSYGGSEQYF. The CDR3 DNA sequence: TGTGCCAGCAGCTCCTATGGAGGGTCCGAGCAGTACTTC.

In the case of this clone: The sample carries other DNA sequences with the same CDR3. This rearrangement joins TRBV4-1 to TRBJ1-2; possibly TRBD1 for D (5 bases). The CDR3 covers 15 residues. Looked up from germline, CDR1 is MGHRA and CDR2 is YSYEKL. V gave up 1 base and J gave up 0 bases, with 9 bases separating them. The CDR3 loop reads CASSQARGANYGYTF. Here the CDR3 DNA reads TGCGCCAGCAGCCAAGCTCGGGGGGCTAACTATGGCTACACCTTC.

The chain recombines TRBV24-1 with TRBJ2-2, with 7 bases lining up with TRBD1. Germline V gene data show CDR1 as KGHDR and CDR2 as SFDVKD. CDR3 length equals 13 residues. Trimming took 7 bases from V and 6 from J; bases not matched to a gene: 4. As DNA, the CDR3 is TGTGCCACCAGAGCGACAGGGTCCGGGGAGCTGTTTTTT. Amino acids: CATRATGSGELFF.

Note on this clone: The sample carries other DNA sequences with the same CDR3. This rearrangement joins TRBV7-2 to TRBJ2-5, with D maybe TRBD1 (5 bases). Between the trimmed V and J ends, which lost 3 bases and 0 bases, there was a span of 8 bases. This CDR3 region has 14 residues. Germline CDR1 and CDR2: SGHTA and FQGNSA. The CDR3 here is CASSFDRYQETQYF. CDR3 nucleotide sequence: TGTGCCAGCAGCTTCGACAGATACCAAGAGACCCAGTACTTC.

The V call is TRBV28, the J call TRBJ2-5, with 7 positions matching TRBD2. CDR3 size: 13 residues. V was clipped by 3 bases and J by 7 bases; unmatched bases: 5. CDR1 is MDHEN, CDR2 SYDVKM, per germline. The CDR3 sequence: CASSLMGEGTQYF. The CDR3, as DNA: TGTGCCAGCAGTTTGATGGGGGAGGGGACCCAGTACTTC.

This chain uses TRBV12-3 or TRBV12-4 with TRBJ1-1; no firm D call. CDR3 length: 13 residues. V was trimmed by 2 bases and J by 4 bases, leaving 8 bases between them. The CDR3 loop is CASSLRVGTEAFF. CDR3 nucleotides: TGTGCCAGCAGTTTACGGGTAGGCACTGAAGCTTTCTTT.

The rearrangement links TRBV5-4 to TRBJ1-2; TRBD1 is a possible D gene (6 bases). V lost 2 bases and J lost 7, with 24 bases in between. In germline, CDR1 is SGHNT, CDR2 YYREEE (reference sequence). CDR3 length equals 17 residues. CDR3 sequence reads: CASSFDRGHGGEGGYTF. The CDR3 nucleotides read TGTGCCAGCAGCTTTGACCGGGGGCATGGGGGGGAAGGTGGCTACACCTTC.

This clone was observed a few times. The identical CDR3 is also encoded by other nucleotide sequences in the sample. This chain links TRBV18 with TRBJ1-6; 8 bases align to TRBD1. Germline values: CDR1 KGHSH, CDR2 LQKENI. CDR3 size: 14 residues. V shed 3 bases and J 7 bases; nucleotides not matched to a gene: 2. The CDR3 bases are TGTGCCAGCTCACCTGGACAGGGCAATTCACCCCTCCACTTT. It translates to CASSPGQGNSPLHF.

The chain uses TRBV5-1 and TRBJ2-7; TRBD1 agrees at 8 bases. Germline V CDR1 and CDR2: SGHRS, YFSETQ. The CDR3 contains 14 residues. V shed 4 bases and J 5 bases; nucleotides not matched to a gene: 8. Here the CDR3 DNA reads TGCGCCAGCAGCCACGGACAGGGATCCAACGAGCAGTACTTC. This codes for CASSHGQGSNEQYF.